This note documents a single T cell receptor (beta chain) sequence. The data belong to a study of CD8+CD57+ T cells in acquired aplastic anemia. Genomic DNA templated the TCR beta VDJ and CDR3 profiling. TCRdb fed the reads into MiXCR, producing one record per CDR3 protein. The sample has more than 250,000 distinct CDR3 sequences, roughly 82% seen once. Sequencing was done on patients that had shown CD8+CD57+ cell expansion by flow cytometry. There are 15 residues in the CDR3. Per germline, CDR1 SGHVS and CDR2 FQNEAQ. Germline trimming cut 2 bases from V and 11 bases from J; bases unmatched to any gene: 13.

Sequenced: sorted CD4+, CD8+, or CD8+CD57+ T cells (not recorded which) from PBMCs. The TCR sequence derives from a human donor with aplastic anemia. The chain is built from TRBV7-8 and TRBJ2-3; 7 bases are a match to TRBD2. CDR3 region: CASSLPGGGDTQQYF. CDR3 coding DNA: TGTGCCAGCAGCTTACCGGGAGGTGGAGATACGCAGCAGTATTTT.